This is a list of T cell receptor beta chains from one sample in a study of identical twins. MiXCR, applied by TCRdb to the 5' RACE reads, yields one record per CDR3 protein. The profile shows about 890,000 distinct CDR3 sequences, roughly 12% of them singletons. In addition, the sample was reused for a study of yellow fever vaccine responses in identical twins.

Sequenced material: PBMCs. Receptors originate from a young woman in good health. Both conserved end residues are part of each CDR3. The D gene is left open where the match is weak. Not all rows give a size; the values are once, few, many and, for expanded clones, a class.

V	size	D	J	CDR3	DNA
TRBV5-6	few	TRBD1	TRBJ1-2	CASSLPGQGYGYTF	TGTGCCAGCAGCCTTCCGGGACAGGGCTATGGCTACACCTTC
TRBV7-8	NA	NA	TRBJ2-5	CASSLGRGGGIRDRETQYF	TGTGCCAGCAGCCTCGGGCGGGGTGGGGGGATCCGAGATCGGGAGACCCAGTACTTC
TRBV3-1	few	NA	TRBJ2-1	CAATNRANEQFF	TGTGCCGCAACCAACAGGGCCAATGAGCAGTTCTTC
TRBV6-1	many	NA	TRBJ2-1	CASSVSQGRGYNEQFF	TGTGCCAGCAGCGTATCTCAGGGGAGAGGCTACAATGAGCAGTTCTTC
TRBV7-3	many	TRBD2	TRBJ2-2	CASSSGLAGAGELFF	TGTGCCAGCAGTTCTGGACTAGCTGGGGCCGGGGAGCTGTTTTTT
TRBV27	many	TRBD2	TRBJ2-3	CASSTYSGRGTDTQYF	TGTGCCAGCAGTACCTACAGCGGGAGGGGCACAGATACGCAGTATTTT
TRBV19	NA	NA	TRBJ1-5	CASSTRGALGNQPQHF	TGTGCCAGTAGTACCCGGGGGGCATTGGGCAATCAGCCCCAGCATTTT
TRBV7-8	few	TRBD2	TRBJ2-3	CASSLGRLAGGPLNTQYF	TGTGCCAGCAGCTTGGGTCGACTAGCGGGGGGGCCGCTAAATACGCAGTATTTT
TRBV29-1	few	NA	TRBJ1-6	CSVEVQGSSYNSPLHF	TGCAGCGTTGAAGTTCAGGGGTCGTCCTATAATTCACCCCTCCACTTT
TRBV28	few	NA	TRBJ1-4	CASSLFFGIGVQEKLFF	TGTGCCAGCAGTTTATTTTTCGGTATAGGGGTACAGGAAAAACTGTTTTTT
TRBV5-5	few	TRBD2	TRBJ2-2	CASSPRTSGGAATGELFF	TGTGCCAGCAGCCCCCGGACTAGCGGGGGGGCCGCCACCGGGGAGCTGTTTTTT
TRBV7-9	many	NA	TRBJ2-1	CASSFGTLFPYNEQFF	TGTGCCAGCAGCTTCGGGACACTTTTTCCGTACAATGAGCAGTTCTTC
TRBV11-2	many	TRBD2	TRBJ2-1	CASRRSGRNEQFF	TGTGCCAGCAGGCGGAGCGGGAGGAATGAGCAGTTCTTC
TRBV10-3	NA	NA	TRBJ2-1	CAISEGRGYNEQFF	TGTGCCATCAGTGAGGGGCGGGGTTACAATGAGCAGTTCTTC
TRBV9	NA	TRBD2	TRBJ2-3	CASSPRALLAGYTDTQYF	TGTGCCAGCAGCCCCCGGGCGCTACTAGCGGGGTACACAGATACGCAGTATTTT
TRBV5-1	NA	TRBD1	TRBJ1-1	CASSTTGSTEAFF	TGCGCCAGCAGCACGACAGGGTCGACTGAAGCTTTCTTT
TRBV10-3	NA	NA	TRBJ1-2	CAITGTEYGYTF	TGTGCCATCACCGGGACGGAGTATGGCTACACCTTC
TRBV6-5	NA	TRBD2	TRBJ2-7	CASSLRLAETYEQYF	TGTGCCAGCAGTTTGCGGCTAGCGGAGACCTACGAGCAGTACTTC
TRBV5-5	NA	TRBD2	TRBJ2-1	CASSLASGTSGTYEQFF	TGTGCCAGCAGCTTGGCCTCCGGGACTAGCGGGACTTATGAGCAGTTCTTC
TRBV10-3	few	NA	TRBJ2-5	CAISDSDIRETQYF	TGTGCCATCAGCGACAGTGATATTCGGGAGACCCAGTACTTC
TRBV4-2	NA	TRBD2	TRBJ2-1	CASSQGLAGESNEQFF	TGTGCCAGCAGCCAGGGACTAGCGGGGGAAAGCAATGAGCAGTTCTTC
TRBV12-3/TRBV12-4	many	TRBD2	TRBJ2-3	CASSFGLAGVSSTDTQYF	TGTGCCAGCAGTTTTGGCCTAGCGGGTGTCTCTAGCACAGATACGCAGTATTTT
TRBV7-2	few	NA	TRBJ1-2	CASRRTINYGYTF	TGTGCCAGCCGACGGACAATTAACTATGGCTACACCTTC
TRBV12-3/TRBV12-4	few	NA	TRBJ2-3	CASSLTPDRTDTQYF	TGTGCCAGCAGTTTAACGCCCGATCGTACAGATACGCAGTATTTT
TRBV4-1	few	TRBD2	TRBJ2-1	CASSQATSASSYNEQFF	TGCGCCAGCAGCCAGGCTACTAGCGCCAGCTCCTACAATGAGCAGTTCTTC
TRBV29-1	few	TRBD1	TRBJ2-7	CSVVPGQRSYEQYF	TGCAGCGTAGTTCCGGGACAGCGCTCCTACGAGCAGTACTTC
TRBV5-5	NA	NA	TRBJ2-2	CASSPPTGWSGELFF	TGTGCCAGCAGCCCACCCACAGGGTGGTCCGGGGAGCTGTTTTTT
TRBV19	NA	TRBD2	TRBJ2-1	CASSGTTSGYNEQFF	TGTGCCAGCAGTGGGACGACTAGCGGCTACAATGAGCAGTTCTTC
TRBV10-3	NA	NA	TRBJ2-3	CAISRDKVADTQYF	TGTGCCATCTCCCGGGACAAGGTCGCAGATACGCAGTATTTT
TRBV7-6	few	NA	TRBJ2-6	CASSLRGDRQYSGANVLTF	TGTGCCAGCAGCTTACGCGGAGACAGGCAATACTCTGGGGCCAACGTCCTGACTTTC
TRBV5-6	NA	NA	TRBJ1-5	CASSLTRGLGLYSNQPQHF	TGTGCCAGCAGCCTCACTAGGGGTCTAGGACTTTATAGCAATCAGCCCCAGCATTTT
TRBV4-1	few	TRBD2	TRBJ2-5	CASSMGLAVQETQYF	TGCGCCAGCTCTATGGGGCTAGCGGTACAAGAGACCCAGTACTTC
TRBV2	NA	NA	TRBJ2-1	CASRARELGEQFF	TGTGCCAGCAGGGCCCGGGAGTTGGGTGAGCAGTTCTTC
TRBV6-2/TRBV6-3	few	TRBD1	TRBJ2-2	CASSPPGQTTGELFF	TGTGCCAGCTCCCCACCGGGACAGACCACCGGGGAGCTGTTTTTT
TRBV27	few	NA	TRBJ2-7	CASSLGPILYEQYF	TGTGCCAGCAGTTTGGGACCAATACTCTACGAGCAGTACTTC
TRBV12-3/TRBV12-4	NA	TRBD1	TRBJ1-1	CASSSGSPGQGTEAFF	TGTGCCAGCAGTTCTGGCTCCCCGGGACAGGGAACTGAAGCTTTCTTT
TRBV18	NA	NA	TRBJ1-1	CASSPIGIEAFF	TGTGCCAGCTCACCAATTGGGATTGAAGCTTTCTTT
TRBV27	NA	TRBD2	TRBJ2-1	CASSLWASGGEQFF	TGTGCCAGCAGTTTATGGGCTAGCGGGGGTGAGCAGTTCTTC
TRBV5-1	few	TRBD1	TRBJ2-6	CASSLDRGPGANVLTF	TGCGCCAGCAGCCTTGACAGGGGCCCTGGGGCCAACGTCCTGACTTTC
TRBV3-1	NA	TRBD2	TRBJ2-5	CASRPSGGALETQYF	TGTGCCAGCAGGCCTAGCGGGGGGGCCTTGGAGACCCAGTACTTC
TRBV27	NA	NA	TRBJ2-7	CASSLRDTSHEQYF	TGTGCCAGCAGTTTACGGGACACTTCCCACGAGCAGTACTTC
TRBV12-3/TRBV12-4	few	TRBD2	TRBJ2-5	CASTRWASGSSGTQYF	TGTGCCAGCACCCGTTGGGCTAGCGGGAGTAGTGGGACCCAGTACTTC
TRBV27	NA	NA	TRBJ2-2	CASSFFYAGTNTGELFF	TGTGCCAGCAGTTTCTTCTATGCGGGGACGAACACCGGGGAGCTGTTTTTT
TRBV29-1	few	TRBD1	TRBJ1-1	CSVRQGATEAFF	TGCAGCGTTCGACAGGGGGCCACTGAAGCTTTCTTT
TRBV2	few	NA	TRBJ2-3	CASSDGLEDTDTQYF	TGTGCCAGCAGTGACGGATTGGAGGATACAGATACGCAGTATTTT
TRBV15	few	NA	TRBJ1-2	CATSSGQGFHGYTF	TGTGCCACCAGCAGTGGGCAGGGGTTCCATGGCTACACCTTC
TRBV5-1	few	TRBD2	TRBJ2-3	CASSPVAGAKTDTQYF	TGCGCCAGCAGCCCGGTAGCGGGAGCTAAGACAGATACGCAGTATTTT